This T cell receptor beta chain is drawn from a study of patients and donors after allogeneic stem cell transplantation. Germline CDR1 MNHEY, CDR2 SMNVEV (reference sequence). CDR3 length: 14 residues. Between the trimmed V and J ends, which lost 3 bases and 4 bases, there was a span of 12 bases. This clonotype has more than one count but fewer than ten. MiXCR, run by TCRdb on the RT-PCR reads, gives a single entry per CDR3 protein. The repertoire has about 96,000 distinct CDR3 sequences, about 44% of them found once; the top ten carry 50% to 75%. Sequencing input: blood, either unsorted or a sorted T cell fraction (not recorded which). This TCR was sampled from a human donor who was either an allogeneic HSCT recipient or a stem cell or donor lymphocyte infusion donor (not recorded which). It is not recorded whose cells these are; they may come from a transplant donor. The rearrangement joins TRBV27 to TRBJ1-2; maybe TRBD1 (5 bases). CDR3 coding DNA: TGTGCCAGCAGTTTTCTGGCTGGGGGCTATGGCTACACCTTC. Its translation is CASSFLAGGYGYTF.